This TCR beta chain was captured by sequencing in a study of cytomegalovirus exposure and HLA in healthy donors (dated by TCRdb to 2016 to 2017). Context from the whole study: An earlier analysis of approximately 640 of the donors reported 250 to 350 Gb of sequence data and 117 million unique TCR beta sequences from about 180 million T cells. The number of typed donors differed by locus: about 620-640 for A, B, C, DRB1 and DQB1; some 540 for DQA1; fewer than 610 for DPA1; and 450 to 480 for DPB1. The study combined high-throughput TCR immunosequencing, statistical association of individual TCRs with disease status, and machine learning to predict cytomegalovirus infection status. Donor age, sex, ethnicity and CMV serostatus were collected together with the repertoire data. All discovery cohort repertoires had been generated using a single sequencing platform. The study used immunosequencing to profile the T cell repertoires of approximately 650 subjects and linked those repertoires to cytomegalovirus serostatus. A separate validation cohort of roughly 120 different subjects was used in addition to the approximately 610-subject first cohort. An earlier analysis of 500 to 750 of the donors applied high-throughput TCR beta sequencing to assess whether each TCR beta V gene segment acted as functional or pseudogenic. Several DR-DQ haplotypes were handled as single units for association and clustering because linkage in the cohort was strong. In a later genetic analysis, genome-wide SNP genotypes for about 55% of the roughly 670 donors were used, and that subset was treated as a discovery cohort. To study patterns of TCR occurrence, a later analysis re-analyzed previously published TCR beta repertoires from more than 550 donors and added high-resolution HLA genotyping. The genetic ancestry cluster associated with self-reported Caucasian donors included roughly four fifths of the approximately 430 genotyped donors. Both class I and class II loci were covered by HLA typing, at four-digit resolution. The study aimed to test whether cataloging public T cell receptors could reveal signatures of past pathogen exposure. On average, about 200,000 unique TCR beta nucleotide sequences were sequenced per donor among 300 to 500 genotyped donors of the cohort, with roughly 18% of those sequences being non-productive. Roughly 290 gigabases of sequencing data and around 90 million unique TCR sequences made up an early release that covered 640 HLA-typed donors. In the later analysis, no new phenotypic data were used to find candidate immune exposures; instead, reliance was placed on TCR beta sequences and their occurrence across donors.

Libraries were prepared through the immunoSEQ multiplex PCR assay. The multiplex PCR relied on a mix of 60 forward primers for TCR Vbeta segments and 13 reverse primers for TCR Jbeta segments. A multiplex PCR assay on genomic DNA amplified the CDR3 region of rearranged TCR beta genes. The Illumina HiSeq System was used to sequence the amplified TCR beta libraries as 87-base-pair reads. The authors' pipeline ran thus. In a later analysis, some 80 million unique TCR beta chains were counted across the roughly 670 repertoires, and about 10 million of these chains were shared by at least two donors. A nearest-neighbor algorithm error-corrected the raw reads and collapsed the reads into unique sequences, merging closely related sequences to remove PCR and sequencing errors. Alignment of CDR3 sequences to IMGT reference sequences was used to assign V, D and J gene segments. Each retained sequence needed at least a six-nucleotide match to both a V gene segment and a J gene segment. Rearrangements were called productive when the CDR3 lacked stop codons and stayed in frame with V and J; all others were non-productive. CDR3 was defined by IMGT convention, running from the second conserved V-encoded cysteine to the conserved J-encoded phenylalanine. The earlier analysis of about 640 of the donors excluded any sequence lacking an unambiguous match to a single V gene segment. In an earlier analysis of approximately 560 of the donors, a V segment was called functional when productive rearrangements were above 56.7%, and segregating when the standard deviation between donors exceeded 5%. A statistical classification framework was built to diagnose cytomegalovirus status from the catalog of TCR beta chain sequences. A later analysis assigned V and J genes by comparing TCR nucleotide sequences with IMGT/GENE-DB human TR gene sequences. A later analysis assigned CDR3 sequences and most-parsimonious VDJ recombination scenarios with the TCRdist pipeline. A later analysis defined each TCR beta chain by its CDR3 amino acid sequence plus V-gene family, and excluded reads lacking a unique V-gene family. To address suspected cross-contamination and a sequencing artifact, a later analysis removed 550 to 750 highly shared, low-generation-probability nucleotide sequences. In a later analysis, a clonal expansion index was calculated for each public chain from normalized within-repertoire ranks of inferred template counts. Generation probabilities in a later analysis came from a VDJ recombination model fitted to out-of-frame rearrangements, and those results were checked against IGoR. In a later analysis, TCR-TCR, TCR-HLA and TCR-CMV co-occurrence was scored with hypergeometric tests, and a repertoire-size bias correction was applied to TCR pairs. To estimate false discovery rates, a later analysis permuted the HLA or CMV assignments 20 times. In a later analysis, co-occurring TCRs were grouped with DBSCAN, and TCRdist sequence similarity was added when clustering was performed within HLA-allele-positive subsets. For co-occurrence clustering, repertoires with fewer than 30,000 or more than 120,000 public chains were excluded, along with about five repertoires with anomalous nucleotide sharing. The table comes from immuneACCESS by way of TCRdb, which keeps in-frame sequences with V and J called. Part of the clones is missing from these tables; in studies checked, under half for an unresolved V gene and the rest for unknown reasons. Clone size and the V and J calls come from that table; the DNA yielded D and trimming. Here the sample has over 100,000 clones; roughly three fifths occur a single time. The ten largest clonotypes hold approximately 8% of the sample.

The cohort comprised around 700 healthy bone marrow donors. Cohort members were all nominally healthy when sampled, although unrecorded immune exposures were likely present. The donor was CMV seropositive and belonged to the group of a few hundred seropositive cohort members. A peripheral blood sample was provided by each donor, and peripheral blood mononuclear cells were used for TCR beta sequencing. The Qiagen DNeasy Blood Extraction Kit was used to extract genomic DNA from the blood cell samples. Deletion took 3 bases off V and 6 bases off J, with a span of 5 bases between the germline ends. CDR1 MDHEN and CDR2 SYDVKM are derived from the germline V gene. The CDR3 measures 12 amino acids from cysteine to phenylalanine. The only DNA kept is the CDR3, 36 bases in frame from the first base. On this clone itself: Its antigen remains undetermined. Per-nucleotide qualities are absent, and no much larger clonotype sits a single base away.

Beyond this particular receptor, the publication reports: When HLA alleles, especially DR and DQ, strongly co-occurred, attributing TCR associations to individual alleles was difficult. A further reported finding was that TCR beta sequences accurately predicted the HLA-A and HLA-B alleles for most subjects in the first cohort. At a false discovery rate of 0.05, a later analysis linked 15,000 to 20,000 TCR beta sequences to specific HLA alleles. For the cohort, immune exposure information was limited to CMV serostatus. A later genetic analysis associated a missense DCLRE1C variant with V-gene and J-gene trimming of TCR beta chains, and an independent cohort replicated the association. The classifier was reported to diagnose cytomegalovirus status with high specificity and sensitivity in both the original cohort and the validation cohort. In a later analysis, several top co-occurrence clusters were reported to appear linked to parvovirus B19, influenza, CMV and Epstein-Barr virus. In vitro tests confirmed that a few of the cytomegalovirus-associated TCR beta chains recognize cytomegalovirus antigens. According to a later analysis, TCR association rates differed among HLA loci, with DRB1 alleles showing the most associated TCRs and HLA-C alleles showing the fewest. According to a later genetic analysis, donors in an Asian-associated ancestry cluster had fewer N-insertions in productive TCRs than the approximately 670-donor mean. Some IMGT-functional V segments, including TRBV6-2 and TRBV6-3, could not be told apart with the 87-base-pair reads, so those segments were excluded. In an earlier analysis of some 640 of the donors, most TCR beta V segments were observed in productive rearrangements about 90% or about 30% of the time, broadly matching IMGT annotations. The study listed around 160 TCR beta chains as associated with cytomegalovirus. Because HLA typing was missing for some donors at each locus, association tests included only the typed subset. In a later analysis, HLA-associated TCR beta chains were found to be more clonally expanded and to have lower generation probabilities than equally common non-associated chains. According to a later analysis, most CMV-associated TCR beta chains appeared to be HLA-restricted, and the HLA associations seemed to be driven largely by CMV exposure. Because counts were too low, approximately 18 rarely observed V segments, including chromosome 9 orphons, were excluded from the earlier analysis of several hundred of the donors. It was suggested by the authors that the approach could potentially be generalized to other disease states and immunological phenotypes. Only TCR beta chains were sequenced in this cohort, and the absence of alpha or paired-chain data limited detectable features. Roughly uniform sequencing depth across donors was assumed in presence/absence analyses, although this assumption may not hold. Most TCR sequences were observed very rarely across donors, whereas some public TCRs were present in many individuals. Linkage disequilibrium might explain the correlated functional status among segregating V segments, but an unknown experimental factor could not be excluded. A cluster of highly shared sequence variants was judged likely to be a technical artifact of the sequencing pipeline.

This chain joins TRBV28 to TRBJ1-4; no D segment can be confidently identified. Sequencing was performed on PBMCs. The sequence came from a woman between 35 and 50 years old in good health and CMV-seropositive. At the DNA level, the sequence is TGTGCCAGCAGTTTTCGGGATGAAAAACTGTTTTTT. Its protein is CASSFRDEKLFF.